The rows below give T cell receptor beta chains drawn from one sample of a study of molecular identifiers for immune sequencing clone quantification. A single record per CDR3 protein comes from TCRdb applying MiXCR to the PCR reads. The sample comprises some 650,000 distinct CDR3 sequences, less than 20% of which are singletons, and 0.85% rests with the top ten. The specimen was naive CD8+ T cells from blood, with Jurkat cell RNA spiked in. Receptors originate from a human donor in good health. Some libraries in this study had Jurkat cell RNA spiked in. Each CDR3 is given with its conserved first and last residue. Each record gives: V gene, J gene, clone size, CDR3 length, D gene, CDR3 DNA, CDR3 protein. D genes are given only for firm matches. Not every row has a clone size; where given, it reads once, few, many or a size class.

V: TRBV20-1; J: TRBJ2-1; size: many; length: 17; D: TRBD2; DNA: TGCAGTGCTAGACCAATCGGACTAGCGGGTTCAGGGGGTGAGCAGTTCTTC; CDR3: CSARPIGLAGSGGEQFF
V: TRBV6-5; J: TRBJ2-1; size: many; length: 15; D: TRBD2; DNA: TGTGCCAGCAGTTATCGACTAGCGGGGGTCAATGAGCAGTTCTTC; CDR3: CASSYRLAGVNEQFF
V: TRBV28; J: TRBJ2-3; size: few; length: 15; D: -; DNA: TGTGCCAGCAGTTCCCGCGGGGTGTACACAGATACGCAGTATTTT; CDR3: CASSSRGVYTDTQYF
V: TRBV18; J: TRBJ2-5; size: many; length: 16; D: TRBD1; DNA: TGTGCCAGCTCACCACGACAGGGGTCTGACCAAGAGACCCAGTACTTC; CDR3: CASSPRQGSDQETQYF
V: TRBV19; J: TRBJ2-7; size: few; length: 14; D: -; DNA: TGTGCCAGTAGTATAGTTCCGGGGCGCTACGAGCAGTACTTC; CDR3: CASSIVPGRYEQYF
V: TRBV30; J: TRBJ1-5; size: -; length: 13; D: -; DNA: TGTGCCGCCACAGGGTGGGGGATGGAGGCCCAGCATTTT; CDR3: CAATGWGMEAQHF
V: TRBV12-3/TRBV12-4; J: TRBJ1-1; size: many; length: 16; D: TRBD1; DNA: TGTGCCAGCAGTTTAGGGACAGGGGGCGCAAGCACTGAAGCTTTCTTT; CDR3: CASSLGTGGASTEAFF
V: TRBV20-1; J: TRBJ2-7; size: many; length: 14; D: TRBD1; DNA: TGCAGTGCTAGAGATCAGGACAGGGGGTACGAGCAGTACTTC; CDR3: CSARDQDRGYEQYF
V: TRBV9; J: TRBJ2-7; size: few; length: 15; D: TRBD2; DNA: TGTGCCAGCAGCGTAGATAGCGGGCAGCAGAGCGAGCAGTACTTC; CDR3: CASSVDSGQQSEQYF
V: TRBV7-9; J: TRBJ2-7; size: many; length: 15; D: -; DNA: TGTGCCAGCAGCCACGGACTCTCGAGCTCCTACGAGCAGTACTTC; CDR3: CASSHGLSSSYEQYF
V: TRBV7-9; J: TRBJ1-5; size: few; length: 14; D: -; DNA: TGTGCCAGCAGCTTCGCGGATGGCAATCAGCCCCAGCATTTT; CDR3: CASSFADGNQPQHF
V: TRBV6-1; J: TRBJ2-7; size: -; length: 16; D: TRBD2; DNA: TGTGCCAGCACCGGACTAGCGGGGGGGCTACGTGGGGAGCAGTACTTC; CDR3: CASTGLAGGLRGEQYF
V: TRBV6-2/TRBV6-3; J: TRBJ2-4; size: many; length: 18; D: TRBD2; DNA: TGTGCCAGCACCGACGGACTAGCGGGGATCGGGGCCAAAAACATTCAGTACTTC; CDR3: CASTDGLAGIGAKNIQYF
V: TRBV7-9; J: TRBJ1-2; size: -; length: 12; D: TRBD1; DNA: TGTGCCAGCAGCCGGGACAGTGATGGCTACACCTTC; CDR3: CASSRDSDGYTF
V: TRBV7-9; J: TRBJ2-3; size: few; length: 19; D: TRBD2; DNA: TGTGCCAGCAGCTTAGTCGGGTTAGCGGGAGGGCCTGGCACAGATACGCAGTATTTT; CDR3: CASSLVGLAGGPGTDTQYF
V: TRBV5-1; J: TRBJ2-7; size: -; length: 15; D: TRBD1; DNA: TGCGCCAGCAGGACAGGGCTAACTTCTTTCTACGAGCAGTACTTC; CDR3: CASRTGLTSFYEQYF
V: TRBV19; J: TRBJ1-2; size: -; length: 12; D: -; DNA: TGTGCCAGTACAACAGATCACTATGGCTACACCTTC; CDR3: CASTTDHYGYTF
V: TRBV9; J: TRBJ2-2; size: -; length: 16; D: -; DNA: TGTGCCAGCACGGGGGTAGCGGAGGCGAACACCGGGGAGCTGTTTTTT; CDR3: CASTGVAEANTGELFF
V: TRBV19; J: TRBJ1-1; size: many; length: 15; D: TRBD1; DNA: TGTGCCAGTAGTATGGGGACAGGTTCCAACACTGAAGCTTTCTTT; CDR3: CASSMGTGSNTEAFF
V: TRBV6-2/TRBV6-3; J: TRBJ1-1; size: many; length: 14; D: TRBD1; DNA: TGTGCCAGCAGCTCAGGGGGTTTGAAGACTGAAGCTTTCTTT; CDR3: CASSSGGLKTEAFF
V: TRBV20-1; J: TRBJ1-1; size: -; length: 14; D: -; DNA: TGCAGTGCCACGCCTGTCGGGCAGGGAACTGGAGCTTTCTTT; CDR3: CSATPVGQGTGAFF
V: TRBV5-8; J: TRBJ1-1; size: many; length: 16; D: -; DNA: TGTGCCAGCAGTCGTCCTGCCGGCGGGACGAACACTGAAGCTTTCTTT; CDR3: CASSRPAGGTNTEAFF
V: TRBV7-9; J: TRBJ2-5; size: many; length: 16; D: TRBD2; DNA: TGTGCCAGCAGCTTAGCCCGGGACTACCTCCAAGAGACCCAGTACTTC; CDR3: CASSLARDYLQETQYF
V: TRBV12-3/TRBV12-4; J: TRBJ1-1; size: many; length: 12; D: -; DNA: TGTGCCAGCAGTCCGGGCCTATGGGAAGCTTTCTTT; CDR3: CASSPGLWEAFF
V: TRBV11-2; J: TRBJ2-1; size: many; length: 16; D: -; DNA: TGTGCCAGCAGCTTAGATGTCAGGTTCTCCTACAATGAGCAGTTCTTC; CDR3: CASSLDVRFSYNEQFF
V: TRBV19; J: TRBJ1-2; size: -; length: 13; D: -; DNA: TGTGCCAGTAGTCCAGGGGCGAGCTATGGCTACACCTTC; CDR3: CASSPGASYGYTF
V: TRBV19; J: TRBJ2-5; size: -; length: 14; D: -; DNA: TGTGTCAGTACGGTACGCTACGGGAGTGAGGCCCAGTACTTC; CDR3: CVSTVRYGSEAQYF
V: TRBV7-9; J: TRBJ2-5; size: -; length: 14; D: -; DNA: TGTGCCAGCAGCTTAGTTTCAGCTCAAGAGACCCAGTACTTC; CDR3: CASSLVSAQETQYF
V: TRBV4-1; J: TRBJ2-7; size: -; length: 15; D: -; DNA: TGCGCCAGCAGCCAAGGAGTACCGGAGATGGGGGAGCAGTACTTC; CDR3: CASSQGVPEMGEQYF
V: TRBV7-6; J: TRBJ2-7; size: many; length: 13; D: -; DNA: TGTGCCAGCAGCTTAGAGGGCACGAGTGAGCAGTACTTC; CDR3: CASSLEGTSEQYF
V: TRBV2; J: TRBJ2-5; size: many; length: 17; D: TRBD1; DNA: TGTGCCAGCAGTGAACCGGGACAGGGGTTCCTGGAAGAGACCCAGTACTTC; CDR3: CASSEPGQGFLEETQYF
V: TRBV10-1; J: TRBJ2-7; size: few; length: 13; D: -; DNA: TGCGCCAGCAGTGAGTCGTCGTCCCTCGAGCAGTACTTC; CDR3: CASSESSSLEQYF
V: TRBV29-1; J: TRBJ2-6; size: many; length: 21; D: TRBD1; DNA: TGCAGCGTTGAAGACTTTCCCCATATGGGGACAGGCCACTCTGGGGCCAACGTCCTGACTTTC; CDR3: CSVEDFPHMGTGHSGANVLTF
V: TRBV12-5; J: TRBJ2-3; size: -; length: 12; D: -; DNA: TGTGCTAGTGGCCCATACACAGATACGCAGTATTTT; CDR3: CASGPYTDTQYF
V: TRBV7-9; J: TRBJ2-7; size: many; length: 14; D: -; DNA: TGTGCCAGCAGCTTAGAAGGTAGGAGGTATGAGCAGTACTTC; CDR3: CASSLEGRRYEQYF
V: TRBV7-9; J: TRBJ1-4; size: few; length: 15; D: TRBD1; DNA: TGTGCCGGCAGCCCTACAGGGGGCGGACGGGAAAAACTGTTTTTT; CDR3: CAGSPTGGGREKLFF
V: TRBV27; J: TRBJ2-7; size: many; length: 16; D: TRBD1; DNA: TGTGCCAGCAGTCATAAGAGGACAGGGGGGCCCTACGAGCAGTACTTC; CDR3: CASSHKRTGGPYEQYF
V: TRBV20-1; J: TRBJ2-2; size: -; length: 14; D: TRBD1; DNA: TGCAGTGCTTCGGGACAGAGTAACACCGGGGAGCTGTTTTTT; CDR3: CSASGQSNTGELFF
V: TRBV12-5; J: TRBJ2-1; size: few; length: 17; D: TRBD2; DNA: TGTGCTAGTGGTACCCGACTAGCGGGGGCCCTGTACAATGAGCAGTTCTTC; CDR3: CASGTRLAGALYNEQFF
V: TRBV7-9; J: TRBJ2-6; size: many; length: 18; D: TRBD1; DNA: TGTGCCAGCAGCGCTACAGGGGGTCCAGACTCTGGGGCCAACGTCCTGACTTTC; CDR3: CASSATGGPDSGANVLTF
V: TRBV7-6; J: TRBJ2-3; size: -; length: 12; D: -; DNA: TGTGCCAGCGATGGGGTTTCAGATACGCAGTATTTT; CDR3: CASDGVSDTQYF
V: TRBV7-6; J: TRBJ2-7; size: few; length: 15; D: TRBD2; DNA: TGTGCCAGCAGTTCTAGCGGGGGGCCCTACTACGAGCAGTACTTC; CDR3: CASSSSGGPYYEQYF
V: TRBV5-6; J: TRBJ2-7; size: -; length: 14; D: -; DNA: TGTGCCAGCAGCTTGGTCGGTGCAAACTACGAGCAGTACTTC; CDR3: CASSLVGANYEQYF
V: TRBV29-1; J: TRBJ2-1; size: many; length: 12; D: -; DNA: TGCAGCGTCCCTCTGGGGGCGAATGAGCAGTTCTTC; CDR3: CSVPLGANEQFF
V: TRBV25-1; J: TRBJ2-7; size: -; length: 15; D: -; DNA: TGTGCCAGCAGGGGTTTAATGGACGGTTCCTACGAGCAGTACTTC; CDR3: CASRGLMDGSYEQYF
V: TRBV6-5; J: TRBJ1-1; size: many; length: 15; D: -; DNA: TGTGCCAGCAGTTACGCCAGGGGAGCGGACACTGAAGCTTTCTTT; CDR3: CASSYARGADTEAFF
V: TRBV7-9; J: TRBJ2-3; size: many; length: 13; D: -; DNA: TGTGCCAGCAGCTTAGATAGCACAGATACGCAGTATTTT; CDR3: CASSLDSTDTQYF
V: TRBV14; J: TRBJ2-4; size: many; length: 16; D: TRBD1; DNA: TGTGCCAGCAGCCAAGGGGACCACAGGGGGTTTAACATTCAGTACTTC; CDR3: CASSQGDHRGFNIQYF
V: TRBV7-9; J: TRBJ2-7; size: few; length: 14; D: -; DNA: TGTGCCAGCGGGTACCGGGACTCTTCCTACGAGCAGTACTTC; CDR3: CASGYRDSSYEQYF
V: TRBV4-3; J: TRBJ1-1; size: -; length: 15; D: -; DNA: TGCGCCAGCAGCCAAGATATGGGTAAGAACACTGAAGCTTTCTTT; CDR3: CASSQDMGKNTEAFF
V: TRBV7-2; J: TRBJ2-5; size: -; length: 16; D: TRBD1; DNA: TGTGCCAGCAGCGCAGAAAGACAGGGGGCGCGAGCGACCCAGTACTTC; CDR3: CASSAERQGARATQYF
V: TRBV5-6; J: TRBJ2-5; size: -; length: 14; D: -; DNA: TGTGCCAGCAGCCACAGGGCCGGGAGAGAGACCCAGTACTTC; CDR3: CASSHRAGRETQYF
V: TRBV2; J: TRBJ2-1; size: -; length: 16; D: TRBD2; DNA: TGTGCCAGCAGTGAAGGTAGCGGGTCGCTCTCGAATGAGCAGTTCTTC; CDR3: CASSEGSGSLSNEQFF
V: TRBV27; J: TRBJ2-1; size: -; length: 14; D: TRBD2; DNA: TGTGCCAGCAGTTTAGCGGGAGAGAAGAATGAGCAGTTCTTC; CDR3: CASSLAGEKNEQFF
V: TRBV12-3/TRBV12-4; J: TRBJ2-7; size: many; length: 11; D: -; DNA: TGTGCCAGCAGAGGGGCGTACGAGCAGTACTTC; CDR3: CASRGAYEQYF
V: TRBV9; J: TRBJ2-6; size: -; length: 14; D: -; DNA: TGTGCCAGCAAAACAGGGTCTGGGGCCAACGTCCTGACTTTC; CDR3: CASKTGSGANVLTF
V: TRBV19; J: TRBJ2-3; size: -; length: 17; D: TRBD2; DNA: TGTGCCAGTAGTATTTCTAGCGGGGGGGCCAGGGCAGATACGCAGTATTTT; CDR3: CASSISSGGARADTQYF
V: TRBV7-2; J: TRBJ2-7; size: many; length: 13; D: -; DNA: TGTGCCAGCAGCCCGTGGGACGGATACGAGCAGTACTTC; CDR3: CASSPWDGYEQYF
V: TRBV7-6; J: TRBJ1-6; size: few; length: 13; D: TRBD1; DNA: TGTGCCAGCGGACAGGGCTATAATTCACCCCTCCACTTT; CDR3: CASGQGYNSPLHF